These 31 T cell receptor beta chains share one sample of origin, sequenced in a study of identical twins (dated by TCRdb to 2015 to 2016). The library was obtained by 5' RACE. Instrument used: Illumina HiSeq 2000. Clones were called with MiXCR by TCRdb after fastp trimmed the public reads at Q25, and only in-frame beta chains were retained. When rows share a CDR3 protein, they turn into one entry using the most common DNA and genes. Present in this sample are about 190,000 distinct CDR3 sequences, about a sixth of which were seen just once. Clones ranked in the top ten supply 35% to 45% of the sample. These data were also filed under a second study, of T cells expressing NK-cell markers.

Sequenced sample: CD8+ T cells sorted from blood. The receptors originated from a woman in her late teens or twenties in good health.

The V call is TRBV24-1, the J call TRBJ1-1; no definite D call. The CDR3 spans 12 residues. Trimming took off 8 bases at V and 9 bases at J, with 15 bases between the two ends. Germline loops: CDR1 KGHDR, CDR2 SFDVKD. CDR3 in DNA: TGTGCCACCAAATCCCTCGAGGGCCAAGCTTTCTTT. Translated: CATKSLEGQAFF.

There are a few counts of this clonotype. The chain links TRBV10-3 to TRBJ1-2; D is ambiguous. Germline CDR1 and CDR2: ENHRY and SYGVKD. The CDR3 sequence is 13 residues long. V lost 5 bases and J lost 7, with 14 bases in between. CDR3 sequence reads: CAISFRFVRGYTF. In DNA form, the CDR3 reads TGTGCCATCAGTTTTCGTTTTGTTCGTGGCTACACCTTC.

In its sample, this clonotype was seen many times. The chain recombines TRBV12-3 or TRBV12-4 with TRBJ2-7; no clear D gene. The CDR3 is made up of 12 amino acids. V was clipped by 1 base and J by 4 bases, with 5 bases between them. CDR3 coding DNA: TGTGCCAGCAGTTTAGGGCTTTACGAGCAGTACTTC. This codes for CASSLGLYEQYF.

The J gene is TRBJ2-7, the V gene TRBV9; D ambiguous. The CDR3 covers 14 residues. V was trimmed by 0 bases and J by 4 bases, leaving 11 bases between them. CDR1 and CDR2 (germline): SGDLS, YYNGEE. The CDR3 DNA follows: TGTGCCAGCAGCGTAGGTGATCGGCTTTACGAGCAGTACTTC. It specifies CASSVGDRLYEQYF.

The chain is built from TRBV11-2 and TRBJ1-1; D remains unclear. The CDR3 loop spans 15 amino acids. Germline V gene lookup returns CDR1 SGHAT and CDR2 FQNNGV. V was clipped by 3 bases and J by 1 base, with 12 bases between them. The CDR3 is CASSFPRSSNTEAFF. CDR3 bases: TGTGCCAGCAGCTTTCCGAGGTCCTCGAACACTGAAGCTTTCTTT. Drawing the rest from reference TRBV11-2 and TRBJ1-1, the complete variable domain is EAGVAQSPRYKIIEKRQSVAFWCNPISGHATLYWYQQILGQGPKLLIQFQNNGVVDDSQLPKDRFSAERLKGVDSTLKIQPAKLEDSAVYLCASSFPRSSNTEAFFGQGTRLTVV.

In this sample, this clonotype turned up a few times. This chain connects TRBV13 to TRBJ2-3; possible D gene TRBD1, 7 bases. Deletions cut 5 bases from V and 3 bases from J, with 18 bases between. The CDR3 extends over 16 amino acids. Germline assignment: CDR1 PRHDT and CDR2 FYEKMQ (reference sequence). CDR3 region: CASSAQQGRRTDTQYF. CDR3 nucleotide sequence: TGTGCCAGCAGCGCACAACAGGGGAGGAGGACAGATACGCAGTATTTT.

This CDR3 reads CASSLTDSPGTGELFF. CDR3 coding DNA: TGTGCCAGCAGCTTAACCGACAGCCCTGGCACCGGGGAGCTGTTTTTT. This sequence joins TRBV7-2 and TRBJ2-2; D perhaps matches TRBD1 (5 bases). CDR1 SGHTA and CDR2 FQGNSA come from the germline V gene. The CDR3 contains 16 residues. V lost 2 bases to trimming and J lost 4 bases, with 14 bases between them.

The rearrangement links TRBV3-1 to TRBJ2-7; D might be TRBD2 (5 bases). CDR1 and CDR2 from the germline V gene are LGHDT and YNNKEL (reference sequence). V was cut by 4 bases and J by 7 bases, with 11 bases left in between. CDR3 length equals 12 residues. The CDR3: CASSPTGEEQYF. The CDR3 DNA is TGTGCCAGCAGCCCTACCGGGGAGGAGCAGTACTTC.

The rearrangement joins TRBV5-1 to TRBJ2-1; the D is unclear. The CDR3 loop spans 12 amino acids. V was cut by 7 bases and J by 4 bases, with 9 bases left in between. Germline CDR1 SGHRS, CDR2 YFSETQ. The CDR3 loop is CASFTAYNEQFF. The CDR3 DNA is TGCGCCAGCTTTACAGCATACAATGAGCAGTTCTTC.

V usage is TRBV7-9 and J usage is TRBJ2-1; weak D call: TRBD2 (6 bases). The CDR3 is made up of 16 amino acids. Trimming took 1 base from V and 4 from J, leaving 14 bases between them. Germline V gene data show CDR1 as SEHNR and CDR2 as FQNEAQ (reference sequence). This CDR3 is CASSLGRASVYNEQFF. CDR3 sequence (DNA): TGTGCCAGCAGCTTAGGTAGGGCTAGCGTTTACAATGAGCAGTTCTTC.

This clonotype has more than one count but fewer than ten. The CDR3 nucleotides are TGTGCCAGCAGTCTAGCGGATCCGAATGAGCAGTTCTTC. Protein sequence: CASSLADPNEQFF. The genes are TRBV6-2 or TRBV6-3 and TRBJ2-1; 7 bases agree with TRBD2. The CDR3 extends over 13 amino acids. Germline V lookup: CDR1 MNHEY, CDR2 SVGEGT. Trimming took 5 bases from V and 7 from J; bases not matched to a gene: 5.

The rearrangement joins TRBV9 to TRBJ2-7; TRBD2 matches at 11 bases. The CDR3 is made up of 14 amino acids. Trimming took 3 bases from V and 3 from J; bases not matched to a gene: 2. Germline values: CDR1 SGDLS, CDR2 YYNGEE. The CDR3 nucleotides read TGTGCCAGCAGCGATAGCGGGGGGGGCTACGAGCAGTACTTC. Its translation: CASSDSGGGYEQYF.

The chain combines TRBV4-3 with TRBJ2-1; a weak D match, TRBD1 (5 bases). V was cut by 1 base and J by 7 bases, with 23 bases left in between. CDR1 and CDR2 from the germline V gene are LGHNA and YSLEER. CDR3 size: 18 residues. CDR3 DNA: TGCGCCAGCAGCCAAGGCACCATGGGGCTCGGTAGTTTTAATGAGCAGTTCTTC. It is translated as CASSQGTMGLGSFNEQFF.

The CDR3 DNA reads as TGCAGCGTTGAATACCAGGCCCTGGGCTACACCTTC. As protein: CSVEYQALGYTF. The rearrangement uses TRBV29-1 and TRBJ1-2, with no clear D. Deletions cut 2 bases from V and 8 bases from J, with 12 bases between. The germline CDR1 and CDR2 sequences are SQVTM and ANQGSEA. The CDR3 runs to 12 residues.

V is TRBV7-2 and J is TRBJ1-2; TRBD1 matches at 8 bases. This CDR3 has 14 amino acids. CDR1 and CDR2 from the germline V gene are SGHTA and FQGNSA. V shed 4 bases, J shed 8 bases, and the junction held 9 bases outside the gene matches. The CDR3: CASSYLTGQVGYTF. The CDR3, as DNA: TGTGCCAGCAGCTACCTTACGGGACAGGTCGGCTACACCTTC.

The chain recombines TRBV12-3 or TRBV12-4 with TRBJ2-5, with TRBD1 matching over 9 bases. V lost 5 bases, J lost 2 bases, and 12 bases stayed unmatched. This CDR3 contains 17 residues. CDR3 amino acids: CASSETPRDRDQETQYF. CDR3 coding DNA: TGTGCCAGCAGTGAAACACCCCGGGACAGGGATCAAGAGACCCAGTACTTC.

This clonotype was observed a handful of times. The chain combines TRBV7-2 with TRBJ2-3, with TRBD2 matching 9 bases. The V gene's germline CDR1 is SGHTA and CDR2 FQGNSA. Trimming took 0 bases from V and 3 from J; bases not matched to a gene: 4. The CDR3 runs to 16 residues. CDR3: CASSLARGGRTDTQYF. Written as DNA, the CDR3 is TGTGCCAGCAGCTTAGCGCGGGGGGGCCGGACAGATACGCAGTATTTT.

This clonotype turned up a few times. J is TRBJ2-1 and V is TRBV12-3 or TRBV12-4; D not resolved. Trimming cost V 1 base and J 0 bases, with 7 bases left between them. The CDR3 length is 15 residues. This CDR3 is CASSLGGVSYNEQFF. The DNA of the CDR3 is TGTGCCAGCAGTTTAGGTGGAGTCTCCTACAATGAGCAGTTCTTC.

The chain joins TRBV6-2 or TRBV6-3 to TRBJ2-5; no reliable D call. The germline gives CDR1 MNHEY, CDR2 SVGEGT. The CDR3 loop spans 14 amino acids. Trimming shortened V by 2 bases and J by 5 bases, and 12 bases separated the two germline ends. The CDR3 here is CASSYAARQETQYF. The CDR3 DNA follows: TGTGCCAGCAGTTACGCTGCTAGGCAGGAGACCCAGTACTTC.

The chain has TRBV27 and TRBJ1-1; D ambiguous. Trimming removed 5 bases from V and 3 bases from J, with 16 bases in between. Germline CDR1 is MNHEY and CDR2 is SMNVEV (reference sequence). The CDR3 is made up of 15 amino acids. This chain's CDR3 is CASSPSASAYTEAFF. DNA for the CDR3: TGTGCCAGCAGTCCCTCGGCCTCGGCATACACTGAAGCTTTCTTT.

The chain is built from TRBV6-4 and TRBJ2-5; D unclear. This CDR3 has 15 amino acids. Trimming shortened V by 2 bases and J by 5 bases, and 15 bases separated the two germline ends. Germline V gene sequence: CDR1 MRHNA, CDR2 SNTAGT. The CDR3 DNA is TGTGCCAGCAGTGACGGTGCCCCCGTGAGGGAGACCCAGTACTTC. This codes for CASSDGAPVRETQYF.

The chain joins TRBV9 to TRBJ2-1, with 12 bases identical to TRBD2. V was pared by 0 bases and J by 0 bases, with 1 base of the junction left unmatched. Per the germline V gene, CDR1 is SGDLS and CDR2 is YYNGEE. The CDR3 is made up of 17 amino acids. The CDR3 bases are TGTGCCAGCAGCGTAGGGACTAGCGGGGCCTCCTACAATGAGCAGTTCTTC. Protein: CASSVGTSGASYNEQFF.

The genes are TRBV27 and TRBJ2-7, with 8 bases lining up with TRBD2. V was clipped by 5 bases and J by 5 bases; unmatched bases: 14. From germline, CDR1 is MNHEY and CDR2 SMNVEV (reference sequence). This CDR3 is 16 amino acids long. The CDR3 here is CASSQLPGLDGDEQYF. The DNA for the CDR3 is TGTGCCAGCAGTCAGCTGCCGGGACTAGATGGTGACGAGCAGTACTTC.

The chain is built from TRBV29-1 and TRBJ1-4; D not resolved. Between the trimmed V and J ends, which lost 4 bases and 10 bases, there was a span of 16 bases. CDR1 and CDR2 from the germline V gene are SQVTM and ANQGSEA. There are 13 residues in the CDR3. The CDR3 reads CSVVGREIGKLFF. As DNA, the CDR3 is TGCAGCGTTGTAGGCCGGGAGATTGGAAAACTGTTTTTT.

In its sample, this clonotype was seen a few times. The chain links TRBV10-3 to TRBJ2-7, with a tentative D call TRBD2 (5 bases). The V and J ends lost 11 bases and 1 base respectively, with 15 bases between them. Germline loops: CDR1 ENHRY, CDR2 SYGVKD. The CDR3 loop spans 13 amino acids. CDR3 loop: CAVSGINSYEQYF. CDR3 coding DNA: TGTGCCGTGTCCGGGATAAATTCCTACGAGCAGTACTTC.

V usage is TRBV3-1 and J usage is TRBJ2-1; 9 positions agree with TRBD1. The CDR3 sequence is 12 residues long. Unmatched junction bases numbered 2, after V lost 4 bases and J lost 10 bases. In germline, CDR1 is LGHDT, CDR2 YNNKEL (reference sequence). The chain's CDR3 is CASSRTGEEQFF. CDR3 coding DNA: TGTGCCAGCAGCCGGACAGGGGAAGAGCAGTTCTTC.

The rearrangement joins TRBV27 to TRBJ1-1; 10 bases are shared with TRBD1. The germline gives CDR1 MNHEY, CDR2 SMNVEV (reference sequence). J gave up 4 bases and V 6 bases, and 14 bases lay outside the gene matches. The CDR3 consists of 17 residues. The CDR3 loop is CASRGPGTGVRGTEAFF. Here the CDR3 DNA reads TGTGCCAGCAGAGGCCCTGGGACAGGGGTGCGAGGCACTGAAGCTTTCTTT.

In this sample, this clonotype turned up a few times. The J gene is TRBJ2-7, the V gene TRBV5-1, with 11 bases matching TRBD2. There are 15 residues in the CDR3. V trimming: 0 bases; J trimming: 9 bases; junction bases outside the gene matches: 8. Germline CDR1 is SGHRS and CDR2 is YFSETQ. The CDR3 spells CASSLEGLADLGQYF. The DNA of the CDR3 is TGCGCCAGCAGCTTGGAGGGACTAGCGGACTTGGGGCAGTACTTC. The whole variable domain, remainder taken from reference TRBV5-1 and TRBJ2-7, is KAGVTQTPRYLIKTRGQQVTLSCSPISGHRSVSWYQQTPGQGLQFLFEYFSETQRNKGNFPGRFSGRQFSNSRSEMNVSTLELGDSALYLCASSLEGLADLGQYFGPGTRLTVT.

In its sample, this clonotype was seen a few times. The chain joins TRBV19 to TRBJ2-3; weak D call: TRBD2 (6 bases). Germline loops: CDR1 LNHDA, CDR2 SQIVND (reference sequence). The CDR3 loop spans 17 amino acids. Deletions cut 0 bases from V and 4 bases from J, with 17 bases between. CDR3 in amino acids: CASSIDHLAVEADTQYF. Here the CDR3 DNA reads TGTGCCAGTAGTATAGATCACTTAGCGGTTGAGGCAGATACGCAGTATTTT.

Only a few counts were recorded for this clonotype. The chain carries TRBV29-1 and TRBJ2-1, with 7 bases matching TRBD1. V was clipped by 3 bases and J by 2 bases; unmatched bases: 10. The CDR3 runs to 16 residues. Germline V lookup: CDR1 SQVTM, CDR2 ANQGSEA. The CDR3 protein is CSVEPPRGSPYNEQFF. The CDR3, as DNA: TGCAGCGTTGAGCCTCCCAGGGGGTCACCCTACAATGAGCAGTTCTTC.

V is TRBV9 and J is TRBJ2-1, with a possible D match to TRBD1 (5 bases). Germline CDR1 and CDR2: SGDLS and YYNGEE. Trimming left V 2 bases short and J 5 bases short, with 17 bases between. This CDR3 spans 16 amino acids. This CDR3 reads CASSVPRAGPNNEQFF. CDR3 DNA sequence: TGTGCCAGCAGCGTCCCCCGGGCAGGGCCCAACAATGAGCAGTTCTTC.